A selection of T cell receptor beta chains follows, all from one sample in a study of PD-L1 blockade in urothelial cancer. The protocol was immunoSEQ multiplex PCR, while the TCRdb copy is restricted to in-frame clones and leaves out a portion. The table records tens of thousands of clones, more than 80% of them present only once. The sequencing here drew on PBMCs, taken around atezolizumab (anti-PD-L1) treatment. The origin of the receptors is a man between 65 and 79 years old with urothelial cancer. Each CDR3 is given with its conserved first and last residue. D genes are given only for firm matches. Some rows have no size entry. The others give once, few or many, or a class for an expanded clone.

TRBV13,NA,TRBJ2-7,NA,14,TGTGCCAGCAGCTTTCGTGGGAGCTCCCACGAGCAGTACTTC,CASSFRGSSHEQYF
TRBV28,NA,TRBJ2-1,NA,14,TGTGCCAGCACCTCCGCGGGATCGTACAATGAGCAGTTCTTC,CASTSAGSYNEQFF
TRBV19,NA,TRBJ1-3,NA,15,TGTGCCAGTAGTATAGGGAGGGAGACTGGAAACACCATATATTTT,CASSIGRETGNTIYF
TRBV29-1,NA,TRBJ2-7,NA,11,TGCAGCGCCCGCGGGGGCGTTGAGCAGTACTTC,CSARGGVEQYF
TRBV5-1,NA,TRBJ2-3,NA,14,TGCGCCAGCAGCCCCATCCTTGAGGCAGATACGCAGTATTTT,CASSPILEADTQYF
TRBV4-3,few,TRBJ1-1,NA,15,TGCGCCAGCAGCCAAGACAGGGTGGCTGACACTGAAGCTTTCTTT,CASSQDRVADTEAFF
TRBV7-9,NA,TRBJ2-3,TRBD1,16,TGTGCCAGCAGCTTAATGGGACAGTACATCACAGATACGCAGTATTTT,CASSLMGQYITDTQYF
TRBV2,NA,TRBJ2-5,TRBD1,14,TGTGCCAGCAGTGGGGCAGGGGGAAGGGAGACCCAGTACTTC,CASSGAGGRETQYF
TRBV11-1,NA,TRBJ2-7,NA,13,TGTGCCAGCAGCGACGGGAGTTTCTACGAGCAGTACTTC,CASSDGSFYEQYF
TRBV7-9,NA,TRBJ2-4,TRBD1,13,TGTGCCAGCAGCCCCCCCCAGGGGGACATTCAGTACTTC,CASSPPQGDIQYF
TRBV6-6,NA,TRBJ2-3,NA,14,TGTGCCAGCAGTTACCTCAGGGGTACAGATACGCAGTATTTT,CASSYLRGTDTQYF
TRBV19,NA,TRBJ2-1,TRBD2,15,TGTGCCAGTAGATTAGCGGGAGTAGCCAACAATGAGCAGTTCTTC,CASRLAGVANNEQFF
TRBV7-9,NA,TRBJ2-5,NA,13,TGTGCCAGCAGCTCTGACAGCCAAGAGACCCAGTACTTC,CASSSDSQETQYF
TRBV13,once,TRBJ2-3,TRBD2,17,TGTGCCAGCAGCGGTAATCTAGCGGGAGGGCGCACAGATACGCAGTATTTT,CASSGNLAGGRTDTQYF
TRBV6-5,NA,TRBJ2-7,TRBD2,14,TGTGCCAGCAGCCGACTAGCGGGAGTTGACGAGCAGTACTTC,CASSRLAGVDEQYF
TRBV11-2,NA,TRBJ2-1,NA,14,TGTGCCAGCAGCTTCAGGGGAATATACAATGAGCAGTTCTTC,CASSFRGIYNEQFF
TRBV11-3,NA,TRBJ2-2,TRBD2,18,TGTGCCAGCAGCTTAGGTGGACTAGCGGGAGGATACACCGGGGAGCTGTTTTTT,CASSLGGLAGGYTGELFF
TRBV12-5,NA,TRBJ2-1,TRBD2,15,TGTGCTAGTGGTTCAAAAGCGGGATCCTACAATGAGCAGTTCTTC,CASGSKAGSYNEQFF
TRBV10-3,NA,TRBJ2-1,TRBD2,15,TGTGCCATCAGTGTAGGCGGGAGGGCCGGGGATGAGCAGTTCTTC,CAISVGGRAGDEQFF
TRBV7-6,NA,TRBJ1-5,NA,18,TGTGCCAGCAGCCTAGAAGGGGGTGCCGAAAATAGCAATCAGCCCCAGCATTTT,CASSLEGGAENSNQPQHF
TRBV7-2,NA,TRBJ2-7,TRBD1,17,TGTGCCAGCAGCTTAGACGGGCAGGGGGCCGCAATCTACGAGCAGTACTTC,CASSLDGQGAAIYEQYF
TRBV2,NA,TRBJ1-2,NA,14,TGTGCCAGCAGTGATCTCGGACAGAACTATGGCTACACCTTC,CASSDLGQNYGYTF